The 3 T cell receptor beta chains below come from one sample, sequenced in a study of blood T cell repertoires in COVID-19. The table came from immunoSEQ multiplex PCR; TCRdb's copy has only in-frame clones and leaves some out. The sample lists 200,000 to 250,000 clones, approximately 84% occurring once. The specimen sequenced was peripheral blood. The receptors were gathered from a middle-aged man with acute or convalescent COVID-19.

This clone was picked up one time. The V gene is TRBV28, the J gene TRBJ1-4; weak D call: TRBD1 (5 bases). Germline V gene lookup returns CDR1 MDHEN and CDR2 SYDVKM. The length of the CDR3 is 14 residues. V was pared by 5 bases and J by 6 bases, with 13 bases between. The CDR3: CASSPRGEDEKLFF. In DNA, the CDR3 is TGTGCCAGCAGTCCTCGGGGGGAGGATGAAAAACTGTTTTTT.

The V and J genes are TRBV3-1 (or the pseudogene TRBV3-2) and TRBJ2-2; D uncertain. There are 12 residues in the CDR3. Trimming pared 1 base from V and 9 bases from J, leaving 6 bases between. Germline lookup yields CDR1 LGHDT and CDR2 YNNKEL (reference sequence). CDR3 in amino acids: CASSQVPWELFF. In nucleotides, the CDR3 is TGTGCCAGCAGCCAAGTCCCGTGGGAGCTGTTTTTT.

The rearrangement links TRBV25-1 to TRBJ1-3; maybe TRBD1 (6 bases). The length of the CDR3 is 14 residues. Germline V gene lookup returns CDR1 MGHDK and CDR2 SYGVNS. Trimming removed 6 bases from V and 0 bases from J, with 9 bases in between. CDR3 sequence: CASSRTDSGNTIYF. The CDR3 bases are TGTGCCAGCAGCAGGACAGACTCTGGAAACACCATATATTTT.